The rows below give T cell receptor beta chains drawn from one sample of a study of T-cell reconstitution after alpha-beta-depleted transplantation in children. TCRdb itself ran the PCR reads through MiXCR, one entry per CDR3 protein. This sample carries fewer than 500,000 distinct CDR3 sequences, around two fifths of them seen once, and the ten largest clones take 25% to 30%. This sample comprised PBMCs, obtained before TCRalphabeta/CD19-depleted stem cell transplant. The source is a girl aged 2-10 years with aplastic anemia, due to receive a stem cell transplant. Each CDR3 is given with its conserved first and last residue. The order of the fields is V gene, CDR3 length, CDR3 protein.

>TRBV18|14
CASSPSSAPDTQYF
>TRBV15|14
CATSRDGTNQPQHF
>TRBV18|15
CASSPPAGGLNEQYF
>TRBV27|13
CASNRGGNYGYTF
>TRBV7-7|15
CASSLANAGSYEQYF
>TRBV28|13
CASLADYQETQYF
>TRBV6-1|14
CASSLAWESYEQYF
>TRBV27|14
CASSRPGRPGEQYF
>TRBV6-1|15
CASTRTSGRTDTQYF
>TRBV5-1|13
CASSPRNEGEAFF
>TRBV18|14
CASSPVRGGTEAFF
>TRBV6-6|17
CASSYDWGGRGNQPQHF
>TRBV12-3/TRBV12-4|20
CASSGQGATRGLAGPNEQFF
>TRBV6-2/TRBV6-3|15
CASQLGTSGYNEQFF
>TRBV11-2|12
CASSSNRETQYF
>TRBV29-1|15
CSVERRGRGTDTQYF
>TRBV24-1|13
CATRGTENTEAFF
>TRBV20-1|15
CSARDRLAGVGELFF
>TRBV7-3|17
CASSLRSLRGGGETQYF
>TRBV5-1|14
CASSLTSGGDEQYF
>TRBV12-3/TRBV12-4|15
CASSLGRGLYNEQFF
>TRBV11-2|16
CASSARGGGSGYEQYF
>TRBV5-1|14
CASSYGTGSYKQYF
>TRBV12-3/TRBV12-4|14
CASSLRAGNQPQHF
>TRBV20-1|13
CSASSGAVYEQYF
>TRBV7-8|19
CASSLGLAGGGTLSYEQYF
>TRBV4-3|15
CASSQDGEQGNEQFF
>TRBV7-2|13
CARGADNTDTQYF
>TRBV20-1|14
CSAPGTSGHNEQFF
>TRBV18|17
CASSPPGTATMNTEAFF
>TRBV24-1|14
CATSDRGRYNDQFF
>TRBV12-3/TRBV12-4|15
CASSYPGGRTDTQYF
>TRBV13|14
CASSLTGDLDTQYF
>TRBV20-1|14
CSARVSGSNEKLFF
>TRBV21-1|21
CASSKAAGGDRGLAVPYEQYF
>TRBV30|11
CARGEAGELFF
>TRBV28|17
CASSFSSLGGADTEAFF
>TRBV4-2|19
CASSPRTSGRYSSYNEQFF
>TRBV29-1|13
CSVNLRGSYGYTF
>TRBV6-5|14
CASSYYLGYNEQFF
>TRBV7-2|14
CASSLLGRTDTQYF
>TRBV10-3|15
CAISAAQRQYNEQFF
>TRBV20-1|14
CSAHRQGLSYEQYF
>TRBV7-3|18
CASSPGLAGGIGTDTQYF
>TRBV4-1|17
CASSQGPPGQYTDTQYF
>TRBV20-1|13
CSAQGEGGTEAFF
>TRBV6-1|14
CASSEALQFGEAFF
>TRBV5-1|13
CASSWISSYEQYF
>TRBV27|15
CASSRTTSKGNTIYF
>TRBV20-1|16
CSASSTSAFSYNEQFF
>TRBV20-1|12
CSATGVGVGQYF
>TRBV5-4|18
CASRLDLAGELTPYEQYF
>TRBV7-2|14
CASSFEGGRETQYF
>TRBV4-3|14
CASSQEKGGPRLFF